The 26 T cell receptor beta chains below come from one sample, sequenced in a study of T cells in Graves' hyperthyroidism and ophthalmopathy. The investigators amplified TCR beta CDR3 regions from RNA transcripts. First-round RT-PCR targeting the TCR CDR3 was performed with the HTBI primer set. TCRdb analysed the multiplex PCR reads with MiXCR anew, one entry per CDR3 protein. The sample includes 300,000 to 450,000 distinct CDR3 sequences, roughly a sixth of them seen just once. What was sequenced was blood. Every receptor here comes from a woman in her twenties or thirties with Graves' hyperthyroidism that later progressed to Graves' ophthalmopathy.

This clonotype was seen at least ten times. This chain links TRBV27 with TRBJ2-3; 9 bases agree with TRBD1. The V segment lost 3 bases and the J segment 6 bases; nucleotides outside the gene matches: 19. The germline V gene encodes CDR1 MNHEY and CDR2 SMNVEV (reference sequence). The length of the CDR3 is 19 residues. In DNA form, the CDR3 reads TGTGCCAGCAGTTTTGTAACAGGGGGCCGGTGGGGCAATAGGGATACGCAGTATTTT. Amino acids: CASSFVTGGRWGNRDTQYF.

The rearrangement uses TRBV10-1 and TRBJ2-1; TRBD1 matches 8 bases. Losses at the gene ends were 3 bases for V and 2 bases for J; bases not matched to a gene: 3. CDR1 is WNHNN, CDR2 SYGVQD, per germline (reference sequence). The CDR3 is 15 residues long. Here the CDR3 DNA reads TGCGCCAGCAGTGAAACAGGGGGACCCTACAATGAGCAGTTCTTC. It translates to CASSETGGPYNEQFF.

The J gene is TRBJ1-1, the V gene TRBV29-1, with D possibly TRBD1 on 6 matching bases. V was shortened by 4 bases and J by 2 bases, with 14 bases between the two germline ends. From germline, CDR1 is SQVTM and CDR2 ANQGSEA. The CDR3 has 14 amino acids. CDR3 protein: CSVVAGDSNTEAFF. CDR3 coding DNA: TGCAGCGTTGTGGCAGGGGATAGTAACACTGAAGCTTTCTTT.

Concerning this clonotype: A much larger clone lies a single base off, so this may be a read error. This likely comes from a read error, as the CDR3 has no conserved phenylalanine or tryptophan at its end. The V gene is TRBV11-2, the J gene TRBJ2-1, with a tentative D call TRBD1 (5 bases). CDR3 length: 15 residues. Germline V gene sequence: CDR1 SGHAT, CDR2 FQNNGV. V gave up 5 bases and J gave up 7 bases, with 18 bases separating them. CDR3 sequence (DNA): TGTGCCAGCAGCAGGGGCTCCCTACCCACTAATGAGCAGTTCTCC. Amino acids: CASSRGSLPTNEQFS.

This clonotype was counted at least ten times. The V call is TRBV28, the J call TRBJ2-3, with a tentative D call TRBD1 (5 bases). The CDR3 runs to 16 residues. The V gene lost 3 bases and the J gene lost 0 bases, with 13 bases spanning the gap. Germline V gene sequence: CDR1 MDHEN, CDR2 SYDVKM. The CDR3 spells CASSFKLRTSTDTQYF. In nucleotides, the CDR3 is TGTGCCAGCAGTTTCAAACTAAGGACAAGCACAGATACGCAGTATTTT.

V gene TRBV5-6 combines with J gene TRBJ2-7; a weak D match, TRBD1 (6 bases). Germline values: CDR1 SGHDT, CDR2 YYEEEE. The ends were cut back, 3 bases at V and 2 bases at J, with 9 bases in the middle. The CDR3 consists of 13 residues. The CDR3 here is CASSSGVTYEQYF. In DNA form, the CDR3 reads TGTGCCAGCAGCTCAGGGGTTACCTACGAGCAGTACTTC.

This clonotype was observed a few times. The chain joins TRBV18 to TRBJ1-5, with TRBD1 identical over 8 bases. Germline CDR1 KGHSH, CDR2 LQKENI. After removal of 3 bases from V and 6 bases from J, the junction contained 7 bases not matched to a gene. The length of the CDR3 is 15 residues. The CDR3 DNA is TGTGCCAGCTCACCTCCGGACAGGGTTCGTCAGCCCCAGCATTTT. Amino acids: CASSPPDRVRQPQHF.

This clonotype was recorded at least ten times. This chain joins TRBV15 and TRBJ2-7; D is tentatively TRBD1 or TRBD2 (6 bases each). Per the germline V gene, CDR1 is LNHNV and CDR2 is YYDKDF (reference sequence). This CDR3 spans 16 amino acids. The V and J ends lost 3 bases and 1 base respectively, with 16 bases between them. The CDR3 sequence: CATSRTRGGKSYEQYF. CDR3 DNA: TGTGCCACCAGCAGGACTAGAGGGGGGAAATCCTACGAGCAGTACTTC.

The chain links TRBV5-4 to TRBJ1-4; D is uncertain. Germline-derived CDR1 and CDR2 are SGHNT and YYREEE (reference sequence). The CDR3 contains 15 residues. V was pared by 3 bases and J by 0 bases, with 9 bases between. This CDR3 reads CASSSNVATNEKLFF. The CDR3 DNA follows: TGTGCCAGCAGCTCTAATGTTGCAACTAATGAAAAACTGTTTTTT.

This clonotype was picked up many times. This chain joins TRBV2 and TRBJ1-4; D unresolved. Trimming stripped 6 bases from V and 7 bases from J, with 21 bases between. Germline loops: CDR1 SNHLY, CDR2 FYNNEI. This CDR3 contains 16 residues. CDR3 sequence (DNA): TGTGCCAGCAGCGTACCTTTTACAGTGACGGGTGAAAAACTGTTTTTT. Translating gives CASSVPFTVTGEKLFF.

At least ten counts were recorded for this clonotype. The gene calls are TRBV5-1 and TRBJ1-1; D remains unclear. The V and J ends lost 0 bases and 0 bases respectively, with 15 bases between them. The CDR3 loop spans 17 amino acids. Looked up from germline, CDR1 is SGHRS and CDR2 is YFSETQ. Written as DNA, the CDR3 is TGCGCCAGCAGCTTGGAACCGGGAAGAAGAATGAACACTGAAGCTTTCTTT. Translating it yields CASSLEPGRRMNTEAFF.

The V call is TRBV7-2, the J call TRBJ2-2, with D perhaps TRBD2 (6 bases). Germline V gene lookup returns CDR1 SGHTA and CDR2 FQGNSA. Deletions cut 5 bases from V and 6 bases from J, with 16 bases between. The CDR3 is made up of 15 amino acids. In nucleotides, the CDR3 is TGTGCCAGCAGCCACCCGGGAGTACGGTCCGGGGAGCTGTTTTTT. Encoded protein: CASSHPGVRSGELFF.

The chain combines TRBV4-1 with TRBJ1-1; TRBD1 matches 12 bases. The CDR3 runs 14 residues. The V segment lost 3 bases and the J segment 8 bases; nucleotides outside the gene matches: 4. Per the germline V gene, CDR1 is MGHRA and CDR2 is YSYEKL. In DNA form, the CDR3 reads TGCGCCAGCAGCCAGAGAGGGACAGGGGGCGAAGCTTTCTTT. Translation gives CASSQRGTGGEAFF.

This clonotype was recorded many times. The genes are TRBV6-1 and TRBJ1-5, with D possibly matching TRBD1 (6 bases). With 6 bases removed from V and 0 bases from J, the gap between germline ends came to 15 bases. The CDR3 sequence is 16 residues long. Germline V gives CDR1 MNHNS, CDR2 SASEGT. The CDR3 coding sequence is TGTGCCAGCAGGACGACAGGATGGGATAGCAATCAGCCCCAGCATTTT. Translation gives CASRTTGWDSNQPQHF.

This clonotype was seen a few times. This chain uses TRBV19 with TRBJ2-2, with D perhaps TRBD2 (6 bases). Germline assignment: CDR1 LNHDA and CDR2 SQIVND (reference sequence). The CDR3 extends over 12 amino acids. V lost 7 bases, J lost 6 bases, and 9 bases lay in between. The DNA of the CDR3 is TGTGCCAGTACTCGGGAGTCCGGGGAGCTGTTTTTT. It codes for CASTRESGELFF. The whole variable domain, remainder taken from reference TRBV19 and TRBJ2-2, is DGGITQSPKYLFRKEGQNVTLSCEQNLNHDAMYWYRQDPGQGLRLIYYSQIVNDFQKGDIAEGYSVSREKKESFPLTVTSAQKNPTAFYLCASTRESGELFFGEGSRLTVL.

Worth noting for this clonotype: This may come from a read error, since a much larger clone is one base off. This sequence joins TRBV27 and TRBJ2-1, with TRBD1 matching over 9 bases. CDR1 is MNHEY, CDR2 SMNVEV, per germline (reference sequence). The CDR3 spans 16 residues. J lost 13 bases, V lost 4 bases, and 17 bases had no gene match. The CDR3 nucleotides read TGTGCCAGCAGTTCCCGACGGGACAGGGAGAAGGGTGCCCAGTTCTTC. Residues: CASSSRRDREKGAQFF.

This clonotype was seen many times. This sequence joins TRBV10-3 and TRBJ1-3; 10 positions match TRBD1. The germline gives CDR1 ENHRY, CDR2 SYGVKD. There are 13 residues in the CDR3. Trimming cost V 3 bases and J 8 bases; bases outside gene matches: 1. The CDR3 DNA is TGTGCCATCAGTGAAGGGACAGGGGACACCATATATTTT. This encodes CAISEGTGDTIYF.

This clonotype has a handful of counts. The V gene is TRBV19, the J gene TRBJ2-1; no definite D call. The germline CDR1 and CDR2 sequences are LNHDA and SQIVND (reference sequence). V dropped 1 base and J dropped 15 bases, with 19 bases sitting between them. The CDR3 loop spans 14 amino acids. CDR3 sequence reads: CASSIGLGLPPRFF. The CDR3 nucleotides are TGTGCCAGTAGTATAGGGCTAGGTCTCCCCCCGCGGTTCTTC.

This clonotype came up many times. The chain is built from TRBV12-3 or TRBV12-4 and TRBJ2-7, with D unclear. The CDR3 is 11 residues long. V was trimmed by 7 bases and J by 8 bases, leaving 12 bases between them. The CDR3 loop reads CASTNSIQQYF. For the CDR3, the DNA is TGTGCCAGCACAAATTCTATACAGCAGTACTTC.

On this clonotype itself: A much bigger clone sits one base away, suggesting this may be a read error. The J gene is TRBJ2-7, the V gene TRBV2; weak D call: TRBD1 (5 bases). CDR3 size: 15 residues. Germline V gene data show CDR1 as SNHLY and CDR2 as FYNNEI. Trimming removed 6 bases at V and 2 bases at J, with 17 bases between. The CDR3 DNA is TGTGCCAGCAGCCGACTCACAGGCCTCCCCTACGAGCAGTACTTC. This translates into CASSRLTGLPYEQYF.

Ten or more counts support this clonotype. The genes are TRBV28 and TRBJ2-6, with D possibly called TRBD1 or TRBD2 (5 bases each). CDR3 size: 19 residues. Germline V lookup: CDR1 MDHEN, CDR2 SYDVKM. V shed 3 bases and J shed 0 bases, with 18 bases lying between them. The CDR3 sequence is CASSLPEWGKSSGANVLTF. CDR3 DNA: TGTGCCAGCAGTTTGCCGGAATGGGGGAAAAGCTCTGGGGCCAACGTCCTGACTTTC.

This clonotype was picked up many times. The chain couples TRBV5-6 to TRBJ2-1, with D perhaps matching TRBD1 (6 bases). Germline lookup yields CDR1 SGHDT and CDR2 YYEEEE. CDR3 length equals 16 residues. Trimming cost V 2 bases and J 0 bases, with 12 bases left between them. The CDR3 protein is CASSFQGSSSYNEQFF. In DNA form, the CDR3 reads TGTGCCAGCAGCTTCCAGGGGTCGAGCTCCTACAATGAGCAGTTCTTC.

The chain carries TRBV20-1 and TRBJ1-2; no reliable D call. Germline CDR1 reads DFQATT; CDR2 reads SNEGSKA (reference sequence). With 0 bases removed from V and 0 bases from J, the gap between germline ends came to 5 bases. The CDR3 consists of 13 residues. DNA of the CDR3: TGCAGTGCTAGAGAAACCCCTAACTATGGCTACACCTTC. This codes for CSARETPNYGYTF.

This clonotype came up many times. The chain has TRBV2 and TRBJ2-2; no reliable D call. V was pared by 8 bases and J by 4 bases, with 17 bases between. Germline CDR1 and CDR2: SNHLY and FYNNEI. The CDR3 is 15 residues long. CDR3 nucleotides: TGTGCCAGCCGGGCTGGGGTTATTTCCACCGGGGAGCTGTTTTTT. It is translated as CASRAGVISTGELFF.

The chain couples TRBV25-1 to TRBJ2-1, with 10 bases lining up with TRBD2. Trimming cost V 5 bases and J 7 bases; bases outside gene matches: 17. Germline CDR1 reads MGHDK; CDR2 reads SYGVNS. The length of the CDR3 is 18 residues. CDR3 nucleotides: TGTGCCAGCAGTTCCAATGAAGGAGCGGGAGGGCCTTTGAATGAGCAGTTCTTC. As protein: CASSSNEGAGGPLNEQFF.

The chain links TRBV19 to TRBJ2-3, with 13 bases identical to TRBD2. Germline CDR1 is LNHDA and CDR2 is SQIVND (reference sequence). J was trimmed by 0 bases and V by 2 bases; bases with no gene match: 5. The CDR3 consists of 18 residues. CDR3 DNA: TGTGCCAGTAGTATACGACTAGCGGGGGGCCGTAGCACAGATACGCAGTATTTT. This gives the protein CASSIRLAGGRSTDTQYF.